Sequencing of this T cell receptor beta chain was carried out in a study of blood T cell repertoires in COVID-19. Study background: Samples taken during acute and convalescent COVID-19 were collected in the United States, Italy and Spain. Sample material is recorded as cDNA or gDNA derived from T cells, B-cell-depleted T cells, or PBMCs.

The data were produced by immunoSEQ multiplex PCR, yet TCRdb's version contains in-frame clones alone and is incomplete. The table records about 300,000 clones, over 75% of them present only once. This clone appeared a single time. Clinical histories supplied by participants themselves formed the basis of cohort assignment. With 2 bases removed from V and 5 bases from J, the gap between germline ends came to 7 bases. The germline CDR1 and CDR2 sequences are MDHEN and SYDVKM. The CDR3 loop spans 12 amino acids. The TCR sequence derives from a man aged 30 to 39 who had recovered from COVID-19. The genes are TRBV28 and TRBJ2-7; D remains ambiguous. The sequencing input was PBMCs or T cells enriched from blood (not recorded which). The CDR3, as DNA: TGTGCCAGCAGTTTAGCAGGTCACGAGCAGTACTTC. Its translation is CASSLAGHEQYF.